This TCR beta chain was obtained from a study of blood T cell repertoires in COVID-19. Here immunoSEQ multiplex PCR was the method, and the copy in TCRdb shows in-frame clones only, minus some. The sample has approximately 170,000 clones, about 85% seen once. The specimen sequenced was peripheral blood. This TCR was recovered from a woman over 75 with COVID-19, enrolled during active disease.

The CDR3 loop reads CASSRQGNTDTQYF. CDR3 coding DNA: TGCGCCAGCAGCAGACAGGGAAACACAGATACGCAGTATTTT. This chain links TRBV4-1 with TRBJ2-3; 7 bases are a match to TRBD1. The CDR3 sequence is 14 residues long. Losses at the gene ends were 5 bases for V and 2 bases for J; bases not matched to a gene: 4. Germline lookup yields CDR1 MGHRA and CDR2 YSYEKL.